One sample yielded the 12 T cell receptor beta chains listed below, sequenced in a study of shared clonotypes between healthy human individuals. Produced via immunoSEQ multiplex PCR; TCRdb's table is partial and in-frame only. The repertoire includes 1 million to 1.2 million clones, about 72% of them detected once, and roughly 0.9% sits in the top ten. The sequenced sample consisted of memory CD4+ T cells from PBMCs. Stated subset: CD45RA-negative fraction. These receptors came from a young man in good health. Some clones in this sample may be carry-over from other donors' samples.

This chain links TRBV28 with TRBJ1-2; D is undetermined. V shed 0 bases and J shed 8 bases, with 7 bases lying between them. The CDR3 is 12 residues long. From germline, CDR1 is MDHEN and CDR2 SYDVKM. The CDR3 here is CASSLWAEGYTF. The CDR3 nucleotides read TGTGCCAGCAGTTTATGGGCTGAGGGCTACACCTTC.

The chain recombines TRBV7-2 with TRBJ2-3; D may correspond to TRBD1 or TRBD2 (6 bases each). This CDR3 contains 14 residues. CDR1 and CDR2 (germline): SGHTA, FQGNSA. Trimming stripped 6 bases from V and 6 bases from J, with 16 bases between. CDR3 region: CASRGGTGPDTQYF. CDR3 nucleotides: TGTGCCAGCAGGGGAGGAACAGGGCCGGATACGCAGTATTTT.

J is TRBJ2-1 and V is TRBV4-3; 7 nucleotides line up with TRBD2. The V segment lost 3 bases and the J segment 0 bases; nucleotides outside the gene matches: 8. The length of the CDR3 is 17 residues. Germline V lookup: CDR1 LGHNA, CDR2 YSLEER. The CDR3 DNA is TGCGCCAGCAGCCACAGAACCTTAGCGGGCTCCTACAATGAGCAGTTCTTC. It translates to CASSHRTLAGSYNEQFF.

The chain carries TRBV2 and TRBJ2-5, with a weak D call TRBD2 (5 bases). This CDR3 has 16 amino acids. CDR1 is SNHLY, CDR2 FYNNEI, per germline. V lost 7 bases and J lost 0, with 18 bases in between. The DNA for the CDR3 is TGTGCCAGCAAGGGAGACTTAGGCCGGGACCAAGAGACCCAGTACTTC. It translates to CASKGDLGRDQETQYF.

In the case of this clone: The same CDR3 also results from other DNA sequences found in this sample. The rearrangement uses TRBV6-5 and TRBJ2-3; TRBD2 is a possible D gene (5 bases). Germline-derived CDR1 and CDR2 are MNHEY and SVGAGI. Trimming stripped 2 bases from V and 2 bases from J, with 8 bases between. The CDR3 sequence is 14 residues long. The CDR3 DNA sequence: TGTGCCAGCAGTTACACCCGGGACACAGATACGCAGTATTTT. This gives the protein CASSYTRDTDTQYF.

This clone showed up just once. This chain uses TRBV28 with TRBJ2-7; 7 bases are shared with TRBD1. Germline V lookup: CDR1 MDHEN, CDR2 SYDVKM. This CDR3 contains 15 residues. V was clipped by 5 bases and J by 3 bases; unmatched bases: 10. CDR3 sequence reads: CASSPPTGTRYEQYF. DNA for the CDR3: TGTGCCAGCAGTCCACCGACAGGGACCCGCTACGAGCAGTACTTC.

The chain links TRBV5-4 to TRBJ2-1, with no clear D. CDR1 is SGHNT and CDR2 is YYREEE in the germline V gene (reference sequence). The CDR3 runs to 16 residues. The V gene lost 0 bases and the J gene lost 0 bases, with 10 bases spanning the gap. The CDR3: CASSLGAVSSYNEQFF. The CDR3 nucleotides read TGTGCCAGCAGCTTGGGGGCGGTGAGCTCCTACAATGAGCAGTTCTTC. The whole variable domain, filled in from reference TRBV5-4 and TRBJ2-1, reads ETGVTQSPTHLIKTRGQQVTLRCSSQSGHNTVSWYQQALGQGPQFIFQYYREEENGRGNFPPRFSGLQFPNYSSELNVNALELDDSALYLCASSLGAVSSYNEQFFGPGTRLTVL.

The gene calls are TRBV19 and TRBJ1-5; 8 positions agree with TRBD1. Trimming cost V 7 bases and J 4 bases; bases outside gene matches: 3. The CDR3 extends over 13 amino acids. CDR1 is LNHDA and CDR2 is SQIVND in the germline V gene (reference sequence). In DNA, the CDR3 is TGTGCCAGTAAGGGACAGGTTAATCAGCCCCAGCATTTT. This encodes CASKGQVNQPQHF.

At least ten counts were recorded for this clone. The chain is built from TRBV6-6 and TRBJ1-5; no clear D. CDR1 is MNHNY and CDR2 is SVGAGI in the germline V gene (reference sequence). Trimming shortened V by 5 bases and J by 7 bases, and 9 bases separated the two germline ends. This CDR3 spans 12 amino acids. The CDR3 sequence: CASSQYMQPQHF. The DNA for the CDR3 is TGTGCCAGCAGTCAGTATATGCAGCCCCAGCATTTT.

This sequence joins TRBV28 and TRBJ1-2, with TRBD1 as a possible D gene (6 bases). Germline V gene lookup returns CDR1 MDHEN and CDR2 SYDVKM. CDR3 length: 14 residues. V was pared by 5 bases and J by 7 bases, with 17 bases between. CDR3 in amino acids: CASSQDVGGPGYTF. The CDR3 DNA is TGTGCCAGCAGTCAGGACGTAGGGGGGCCTGGCTACACCTTC.

The rearrangement links TRBV30 to TRBJ2-7; D is unresolved. Trimming removed 5 bases from V and 1 base from J, with 9 bases in between. Germline V gene data show CDR1 as GTSNPN and CDR2 as SVGIG (reference sequence). The CDR3 spans 12 residues. The CDR3 sequence is CAWSGRSYEQYF. In DNA form, the CDR3 reads TGTGCCTGGTCAGGAAGATCCTACGAGCAGTACTTC.

The V gene is TRBV30, the J gene TRBJ2-3; a possible D gene is TRBD2 (5 bases). The CDR3 covers 13 residues. The germline V gene encodes CDR1 GTSNPN and CDR2 SVGIG (reference sequence). Trimming cost V 1 base and J 0 bases, with 5 bases left between them. Written as DNA, the CDR3 is TGTGCCTGGAGTGGGACTAGCACAGATACGCAGTATTTT. This sequence encodes CAWSGTSTDTQYF. Drawing the rest from reference TRBV30 and TRBJ2-3, the complete variable domain is SQTIHQWPATLVQPVGSPLSLECTVEGTSNPNLYWYRQAAGRGLQLLFYSVGIGQISSEVPQNLSASRPQDRQFILSSKKLLLSDSGFYLCAWSGTSTDTQYFGPGTRLTVL.